This TCR beta chain comes out of a study of OX40 agonist ivuxolimab in advanced cancers. Study details: The dose-escalation cohort was about 86% male, with a mean age of approximately 61 years, ranging roughly 23 to 79. Prior anti-PD-1, anti-PD-L1 or anti-CTLA-4 therapy was allowed; around 40% had some.

Profiling relied on immunoSEQ multiplex PCR, and the TCRdb table lists in-frame clones only, not all of them. The sample has roughly 40,000 clones, about 90% seen once. The CDR3 extends over 14 amino acids. Trimming took off 5 bases at V and 4 bases at J, with 12 bases between the two ends. CDR1 is LNHDA and CDR2 is SQIVND in the germline V gene (reference sequence). The sample consisted of CD4+ or CD8+ T cells sorted from blood, taken in a trial of the OX40 agonist ivuxolimab. This clonotype was obtained from an adult with an advanced solid tumor such as melanoma, head and neck, liver or kidney cancer. The chain combines TRBV19 with TRBJ2-1; TRBD1 might be the D (5 bases). The CDR3 DNA follows: TGTGCCAGTAGTTGGGGCGGAGAATACAATGAGCAGTTCTTC. This translates into CASSWGGEYNEQFF. Drawing the rest from reference TRBV19 and TRBJ2-1, the complete variable domain is DGGITQSPKYLFRKEGQNVTLSCEQNLNHDAMYWYRQDPGQGLRLIYYSQIVNDFQKGDIAEGYSVSREKKESFPLTVTSAQKNPTAFYLCASSWGGEYNEQFFGPGTRLTVL.